Listed here are 10 T cell receptor beta chains from one sample, sequenced in a study of cytomegalovirus exposure and HLA in healthy donors. This PCR relied on a set of 60 Vbeta primers and 13 Jbeta primers. The protocol was immunoSEQ multiplex PCR, while the TCRdb copy is restricted to in-frame clones and leaves out a portion. The sample records about 220,000 clones, about four fifths being singletons. Sequences were obtained from PBMCs. These receptors all stem from a woman between 40 and 50 years old in good health and CMV-seropositive.

The V gene is TRBV5-1, the J gene TRBJ1-3; no firm D call. Per the germline V gene, CDR1 is SGHRS and CDR2 is YFSETQ. This CDR3 is 16 amino acids long. Trimming took off 4 bases at V and 0 bases at J, with 14 bases between the two ends. CDR3 amino acids: CASSDGGSRSGNTIYF. DNA of the CDR3: TGCGCCAGCAGCGATGGAGGGTCCCGCTCTGGAAACACCATATATTTT.

V usage is TRBV19 and J usage is TRBJ2-7; 9 nucleotides line up with TRBD2. The CDR3 has 14 residues. Germline V gene data show CDR1 as LNHDA and CDR2 as SQIVND (reference sequence). V was clipped by 4 bases and J by 2 bases; unmatched bases: 3. In nucleotides, the CDR3 is TGTGCCAGTAGTACGGGGACTAGCACCTACGAGCAGTACTTC. Amino acid sequence: CASSTGTSTYEQYF.

The chain uses TRBV14 and TRBJ2-2; 10 nucleotides align to TRBD2. The CDR3 totals 16 residues. Germline CDR1 and CDR2: SGHDN and FVKESK. Unmatched junction bases numbered 5, after V lost 1 base and J lost 6 bases. The CDR3 bases are TGTGCCAGCAGCCAAGTCGGTCTAGCGGGAGCCGGGGAGCTGTTTTTT. Protein product: CASSQVGLAGAGELFF.

The V and J genes are TRBV11-3 and TRBJ2-7, with TRBD2 matching 14 bases. The ends lost 5 bases at V and 7 bases at J; junction bases unmatched: 19. The germline gives CDR1 SGHNT, CDR2 YENEEA. The CDR3 extends over 19 amino acids. CDR3 sequence (DNA): TGTGCCAGCAGCAGGATTAGGACTAGCGGGAGGCCCCCCGTAGGGGAGCAGTACTTC. It codes for CASSRIRTSGRPPVGEQYF.

The V gene is TRBV5-1, the J gene TRBJ2-7; 9 nucleotides match TRBD1. The J segment lost 1 base and the V segment lost 1 base, leaving 6 bases of the junction unmatched. The CDR3 consists of 16 residues. Germline assignment: CDR1 SGHRS and CDR2 YFSETQ. The CDR3 DNA reads TGCGCCAGCAGCTTGTCACCGGGACAGGGATCCTACGAGCAGTACTTC. Translated: CASSLSPGQGSYEQYF. Based on the CDR3 plus reference TRBV5-1 and TRBJ2-7, the full variable domain is KAGVTQTPRYLIKTRGQQVTLSCSPISGHRSVSWYQQTPGQGLQFLFEYFSETQRNKGNFPGRFSGRQFSNSRSEMNVSTLELGDSALYLCASSLSPGQGSYEQYFGPGTRLTVT.

The chain carries TRBV4-1 and TRBJ2-5; 9 bases line up with TRBD2. The CDR3 has 19 residues. Trimming cost V 1 base and J 5 bases; bases outside gene matches: 17. Germline CDR1 MGHRA, CDR2 YSYEKL. The CDR3 DNA follows: TGCGCCAGCAGCCAAGGCGTCGGATCGGCGGGAGGGATTCACGAGACCCAGTACTTC. Its protein is CASSQGVGSAGGIHETQYF.

The chain recombines TRBV6-6 with TRBJ1-5; D may be TRBD1 (5 bases). CDR1 is MNHNY, CDR2 SVGAGI, per germline (reference sequence). Trimming took off 2 bases at V and 4 bases at J, with 6 bases between the two ends. The CDR3 is 13 residues long. CDR3 protein: CASSYGANQPQHF. In DNA form, the CDR3 reads TGTGCCAGCAGTTACGGGGCTAATCAGCCCCAGCATTTT.

CDR3 residues: CASSTTWGLIYEQYF. As DNA, the CDR3 is TGTGCCAGTAGTACGACTTGGGGGCTAATATACGAGCAGTACTTC. The chain carries TRBV19 and TRBJ2-5; D might be TRBD1 (6 bases). Judging by the DNA end, TRBJ2-7 fits better; the J call may be wrong. This CDR3 contains 15 residues. Germline V CDR1 and CDR2: LNHDA, SQIVND (reference sequence).

This chain links TRBV7-8 with TRBJ1-2; TRBD1 is a possible D gene (5 bases). Trimming removed 4 bases at V and 8 bases at J, with 23 bases between. Germline values: CDR1 SGHVS, CDR2 FQNEAQ. This CDR3 has 16 amino acids. The CDR3 DNA reads TGTGCCAGCAGCTCTCGGCAGACGAGAATGGAGGGGGGCTACACCTTC. Its protein is CASSSRQTRMEGGYTF.

The rearrangement joins TRBV4-3 to TRBJ2-7; 11 bases agree with TRBD2. V lost 4 bases to trimming and J lost 5 bases; unmatched junction nucleotides: 10. Germline V lookup: CDR1 LGHNA, CDR2 YSLEER. This CDR3 has 16 amino acids. This CDR3 reads CASSPTSGRLPHEQYF. CDR3 sequence (DNA): TGCGCCAGCAGCCCAACTAGCGGGAGACTACCGCACGAGCAGTACTTC.